This T cell receptor beta chain was captured in a study of beta chain features in type 1 diabetes. This clone turned up a few times. Antigen unknown. Study-wide results and caveats: TCRB CDR3 length was moderately but significantly reduced in all four CD4+ subsets of Type 1 diabetes patients.

Every participating donor gave one draw, a heparinised blood sample averaging approximately 120 mL. The J segment lost 7 bases and the V segment lost 5 bases, leaving 14 bases of the junction unmatched. CDR1 and CDR2 from the germline V gene are MGHRA and YSYEKL. The CDR3 has 17 amino acids. Expressed TCRB transcripts were sequenced because the isolated RNA had all been reverse transcribed beforehand. Clones were read by immunoSEQ multiplex PCR, and TCRdb kept only the in-frame ones, dropping some. Here the sample spans about 700,000 clones, 13% being singletons. This clonotype was sampled from a man aged 18 to 29 with type 1 diabetes. The chain links TRBV4-1 to TRBJ1-6, with 7 bases aligning to TRBD1. The sequencing sample was made of naive CD4+ T cells from blood. The CDR3 nucleotides are TGCGCCAGCAGCACCACGACAGGGCTGGGACTCAATTCACCCCTCCACTTT. Amino acids: CASSTTTGLGLNSPLHF.